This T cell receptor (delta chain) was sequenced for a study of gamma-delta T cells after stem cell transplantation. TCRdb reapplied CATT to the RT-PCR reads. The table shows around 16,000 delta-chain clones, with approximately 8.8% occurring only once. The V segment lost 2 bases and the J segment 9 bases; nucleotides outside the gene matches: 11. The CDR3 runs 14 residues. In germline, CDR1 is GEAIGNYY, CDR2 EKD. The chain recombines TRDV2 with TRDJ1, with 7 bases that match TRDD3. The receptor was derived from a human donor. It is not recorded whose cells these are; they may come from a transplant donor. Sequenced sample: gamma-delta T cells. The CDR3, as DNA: TGTGCCTGTGACAGATTGGGGGACGAGAAGGAACTCATCTTT. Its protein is CACDRLGDEKELIF.